This TCR beta chain derives from a study of OX40 agonist ivuxolimab in advanced cancers. Study information: The dose of intravenous ivuxolimab that patients received every 2 weeks ranged from 0.01 to 10 mg/kg. Points from the study as a whole: Clonal expansion was seen in CD4+ and CD8+ blood T cells by week 6 at 0.1 to 3.0 mg/kg. What antigens the expanded peripheral T cells recognized was never established. Relative to CD4+, CD8+ T cells held more expanded clones on average.

The repertoire was sequenced with immunoSEQ multiplex PCR; TCRdb's copy has only in-frame clones and lacks some. Seen here are tens of thousands of clones, nearly 95% observed once, and the top ten hold roughly an eighth. This CDR3 is built from 18 residues. CDR1 and CDR2 from the germline V gene are SGHTA and FQGTGA. After removal of 4 bases from V and 4 bases from J, the junction contained 11 bases not matched to a gene. To note about this clone: What it binds is unknown.

Here the sequenced sample was CD4+ or CD8+ T cells sorted from blood, taken in a trial of the OX40 agonist ivuxolimab. The sequence was collected from an adult with an advanced solid tumor such as melanoma, head and neck, liver or kidney cancer. The chain couples TRBV7-3 to TRBJ2-6; 9 bases match TRBD1. CDR3 sequence reads: CASSSHRGPSTGANVLTF. For the CDR3, the DNA is TGTGCCAGCAGCTCTCACAGGGGGCCCTCTACCGGGGCCAACGTCCTGACTTTC.